Listed below are T cell receptor beta chains from one sample, sequenced in a study of regulatory T cells in long-lasting Graves disease. A single record per CDR3 protein comes from TCRdb applying MiXCR to the multiplex PCR reads. The sample records a few hundred thousand distinct CDR3 sequences, 20% to 25% being singletons. The input for sequencing was peripheral blood mononuclear cells (PBMCs), taken when the disease was refractory, from a patient treated with antithyroid drugs. These receptors all come from a female donor with Graves disease. The CDR3 runs from the conserved cysteine through the conserved F or W. The D gene is left open where the match is weak. Clone size is stated in some rows and not others, as once, few, many or a class when expanded.

>many|TRBV12-3/TRBV12-4|TRBJ1-1|TRBD1
TGTGCCAGCAGTTTAGGAGGGGGCATCGCTGAAGCTTTCTTT
CASSLGGGIAEAFF
>few|TRBV7-9|TRBJ1-4|NA
TGTGCCAGCAGCGTAGATGGGGGTACTAATGAAAAACTGTTTTTT
CASSVDGGTNEKLFF
>many|TRBV11-2|TRBJ2-7|TRBD2
TGTGCCAGCAGCTTAGATACGGGAGGATGGAAAGAGCAGTACTTC
CASSLDTGGWKEQYF
>many|TRBV19|TRBJ2-5|NA
TGTGCCAGTAGTATCGGCAGAACTCAAGAGACCCAGTACTTC
CASSIGRTQETQYF
>NA|TRBV5-1|TRBJ2-5|NA
TGCGCCAGCAGCTTGGGCCATATAGAGGGGGAGACCCAGTACTTC
CASSLGHIEGETQYF
>many|TRBV29-1|TRBJ2-5|NA
TGCAGCGTTTCCTTAACGGGCGGAGGCCAAGAGACCCAGTACTTC
CSVSLTGGGQETQYF
>few|TRBV20-1|TRBJ1-2|NA
TGCAGTGCTAGAGGCATAGGCCGGACAGCCTTCTATGGCTACACCTTC
CSARGIGRTAFYGYTF
>NA|TRBV27|TRBJ2-3|NA
TGTGCCAGCAGTTCGGGGGCTGCAGATACGCAGTATTTT
CASSSGAADTQYF
>once|TRBV6-1|TRBJ2-6|NA
TGTGCCAGCAGCCGACAAAGTGGTTCTGGGGCCAACGTCCTGACTTTC
CASSRQSGSGANVLTF
>NA|TRBV7-9|TRBJ2-7|TRBD1
TGTGCCAGCAGCTCAAGCCGGACAGGCAGGGTATACGAGCAGTACTTC
CASSSSRTGRVYEQYF
>NA|TRBV13|TRBJ1-5|NA
TGTGCCAGCAGCTTAGGCGCTGGGGGGCCCCAGCATTTT
CASSLGAGGPQHF
>NA|TRBV5-1|TRBJ1-5|NA
TGCGCCAGCAGCGTTGACAGTATACATCAGCCCCAGCATTTT
CASSVDSIHQPQHF
>many|TRBV2|TRBJ1-2|TRBD1
TGTGCCAGCAGTGGGACAGGGTCAAGCTATGGCTACACCTTC
CASSGTGSSYGYTF
>few|TRBV5-5|TRBJ2-7|TRBD2
TGTGCCAGCAGCCCCTGGACTAGCGGGGACTCCTACGAGCAGTACTTC
CASSPWTSGDSYEQYF
>NA|TRBV10-2|TRBJ1-4|NA
TGCGCCAGCAGTGAGTCGAGGGGCTCTGAAAAACTGTTTTTT
CASSESRGSEKLFF
>many|TRBV7-8|TRBJ1-2|NA
TGTGCCAGCAGCTCAGAGGGGTTAAGGCTGTCGGATGGCTACACCTTC
CASSSEGLRLSDGYTF
>many|TRBV12-3/TRBV12-4|TRBJ2-7|TRBD1
TGTGCCAGCAGTACGACAGGGGGGTCCTACGAGCAGTACTTC
CASSTTGGSYEQYF
>few|TRBV3-1|TRBJ2-5|NA
TGTGCCAGCAGCCAAGATCAAGCCCCCCCAAGAGAGATCCAGTACTTC
CASSQDQAPPREIQYF
>few|TRBV14|TRBJ2-7|NA
TGTGCCAGCAGCCAAGAAGACCGTACTACCTACGAGCAGTACTTC
CASSQEDRTTYEQYF
>few|TRBV6-2/TRBV6-3|TRBJ2-7|NA
TGTGCCAGCAGTTACTCGATGGGTTCCACCAGCTCCTACGAGCAGTACTTC
CASSYSMGSTSSYEQYF
>NA|TRBV9|TRBJ1-4|NA
TGTCCCAGCAGCGTGACGGGGGCGCGGGAAAAACTGTTTTTT
CPSSVTGAREKLFF
>NA|TRBV7-9|TRBJ1-1|NA
TGTGCCAGCAGCTTAGCGAGGGGGGTAGGGGCTGAAGCTTTCTTT
CASSLARGVGAEAFF
>once|TRBV11-3|TRBJ2-7|NA
TGTGCCAAAAATCGGCAGGCTACCACCTACGAGCAGTACTTC
CAKNRQATTYEQYF
>NA|TRBV6-2/TRBV6-3|TRBJ2-2|NA
TGTGCCAGCAGTTCCCGGGGCCCTATATCCGGGGAGCTGTTTTTT
CASSSRGPISGELFF
>few|TRBV20-1|TRBJ2-3|TRBD2
TGCAGTGCTAGTGTGCGGGAGGGTGCAGATACGCAGTATTTT
CSASVREGADTQYF
>many|TRBV13|TRBJ1-1|NA
TGTGCCAGCAGCTTAGAAGGGCGAGAAGAAGCTTTCTTT
CASSLEGREEAFF
>NA|TRBV19|TRBJ2-5|TRBD1
TGTGCCGCCGCCGGGACAGGGCAAAACCAAGAGACCCAGTACTTC
CAAAGTGQNQETQYF
>many|TRBV10-2|TRBJ1-1|NA
TGCGCCAGCAGTGAGTCGTACAGGGCCACTGAAGCTTTCTTT
CASSESYRATEAFF
>few|TRBV6-4|TRBJ1-1|TRBD1
TGTGCCAGCAGTTACTCGATTACAGGGGGCCGCACTGAAGCTTTCTTT
CASSYSITGGRTEAFF
>many|TRBV20-1|TRBJ2-5|NA
TGCAGCCTCCGGGGGGCAGGGGAGACCCAGTACTTC
CSLRGAGETQYF
>many|TRBV7-2|TRBJ2-3|TRBD2
TGTGCCAGCAGCCCCGCGGGAGGATCAGATACGCAGTATTTT
CASSPAGGSDTQYF
>few|TRBV5-1|TRBJ2-7|NA
TGCGCCAGCAGCTTGGCCGGGGCAGGGAAGGGGCAGTACTTC
CASSLAGAGKGQYF
>few|TRBV3-1|TRBJ1-1|NA
TGTGCCAGCAGCCGCAAAGTTTCGGTGAACACTGAAGCTTTCTTT
CASSRKVSVNTEAFF
>few|TRBV6-1|TRBJ2-1|TRBD2
TGTGCCAGCGGACTTAGGGGAGGGCCAGACAATGAGCAGTTCTTC
CASGLRGGPDNEQFF
>many|TRBV28|TRBJ2-1|TRBD2
TGTGCCAGCAGTCGACTTTCTAGCGGGAAAGTGGGTGAGCAGTTCTTC
CASSRLSSGKVGEQFF
>NA|TRBV10-3|TRBJ2-7|TRBD2
TGTGCCATCAGTGGGACTAGCGGCACCTACGAGCAGTACTTC
CAISGTSGTYEQYF
>many|TRBV28|TRBJ1-4|NA
TGTGCCAGCAGCAATAGGGGCGGCAGTGAAAAACTGTTTTTT
CASSNRGGSEKLFF
>NA|TRBV19|TRBJ2-5|NA
TGTGCCAGTAGTACGGGATTCGAGGAGACCCAGTACTTC
CASSTGFEETQYF
>many|TRBV3-1|TRBJ1-6|TRBD1
TGTGCCAGCAGCCCCTGGACAGGGGATCTGGGTTCACCCCTCCACTTT
CASSPWTGDLGSPLHF
>many|TRBV6-1|TRBJ1-5|NA
TGTGCCAGCAGAACACCGGGGCGGCGCGATCAGCCCCAGCATTTT
CASRTPGRRDQPQHF
>few|TRBV2|TRBJ2-7|TRBD1
TGTGCCAGCTCCTACGGCGGACAGGGAAGCTCCTACGAGCAGTACTTC
CASSYGGQGSSYEQYF
>few|TRBV28|TRBJ2-7|NA
TGTGCCAGCAGTTTGTTCGGGTATGAGCAGTACTTC
CASSLFGYEQYF
>many|TRBV3-1|TRBJ1-1|NA
TGTGCCAGCACCCTTAATAAGAACACTGAAGCTTTCTTT
CASTLNKNTEAFF
>NA|TRBV5-1|TRBJ1-2|TRBD1
TGCGCCAGCAGCTCAGGACAGGGACAACGCTACACCTTC
CASSSGQGQRYTF